The subject of this entry is one TCR beta chain. As yet, its antigen is unknown. This sample was included in a study of CD8 T cells in ankylosing spondylitis. Study-wide results and caveats: A TCR beta motif of several highly homologous variants seemed to mark ankylosing spondylitis blood.

Using quantitative 5'-RACE with molecular barcodes, the authors made TCR beta libraries. TCRdb passed the 5' RACE reads through MiXCR, listing each CDR3 protein once. This table has around 480,000 distinct CDR3 sequences, over 15% appearing once. Germline V gene sequence: CDR1 MNHEY, CDR2 SMNVEV (reference sequence). The ends were cut back, 3 bases at V and 6 bases at J, with 6 bases in the middle. The CDR3 runs 13 residues. This receptor was identified in a male donor with ankylosing spondylitis. Sequencing used blood, either unsorted or a sorted T cell fraction (not recorded which). This chain connects TRBV27 to TRBJ1-6; the D is unclear. CDR3 protein: CASSFTPNSPLHF. The CDR3 DNA is TGTGCCAGCAGTTTTACCCCTAATTCACCCCTCCACTTT.